This note documents a single T cell receptor beta chain sequence. Its specificity is not known. In germline, CDR1 is DFQATT, CDR2 SNEGSKA (reference sequence). This CDR3 spans 15 amino acids. RNA in its total form was extracted from whole blood, and T cells were not sorted. The entry originates in a study of monozygotic twins with inflammatory bowel disease. Using the 5' RACE reads, TCRdb records one entry per CDR3 protein without DNA. The clone table shows more than 95,000 distinct CDR3 sequences, with the ten largest holding under 2.5%. Study-wide findings and caveats: IBD-affected twins scored below their healthy co-twins in TCRbeta diversity (inverse Simpson). Differing immunosuppressive treatments may have added variability to patient repertoires.

The source of this sequence is a human donor with ulcerative colitis or Crohn's disease, or a healthy co-twin of an affected twin (not recorded which). Sequencing was performed on blood. This chain links TRBV20-1 with TRBJ1-6; TCRdb names TRBD1, which stays unverified in the absence of DNA. CDR3 loop: CSAPNGRSLGAPLHF.